This T cell receptor (delta chain) was retrieved from a study of Vδ1+ human thymocytes. Extracted RNA was reverse transcribed into cDNA. Multiplex PCR used pooled V-gene forward primers and a constant-region reverse primer to amplify CDR3s. TCRdb called clones from the multiplex PCR reads again using CATT. Of tens of thousands of delta-chain clones in the sample, about 15% are singletons; the top ten hold approximately 0.4%. Between the trimmed V and J ends, which lost 7 bases and 2 bases, there was a span of 16 bases. The CDR3 runs 14 residues. Per germline, CDR1 GEAIGNYY and CDR2 EKD. Study conclusions and caveats: Highly polyclonal TRG and TRD repertoires with Gaussian CDR3 length distributions appeared in thymus. Thymic delta-chain repertoires held around 20% Vdelta2 sequences and few Vdelta3, despite high sort purity.

This clone was observed a few times. Its antigen is unknown. The TCR sequence derives from a girl under two years old who had congenital heart surgery. The chain couples TRDV2 to TRDJ1, with D tentatively TRDD3 (5 bases). The sample taken for sequencing was Vdelta1+ gamma-delta thymocytes from the thymus. Subset described: FACS-sorted CD3+ TCRalphabeta- TCRVdelta1+ TCRVdelta2- thymocytes. DNA for the CDR3: TGTGCCTGCGCGGGGGCCCAAAAAACCGATAAACTCATCTTT. It specifies CACAGAQKTDKLIF.